The rows below give T cell receptor beta chains drawn from one sample of a study of blood T cell repertoires in COVID-19. The table came from immunoSEQ multiplex PCR; TCRdb's copy has only in-frame clones and leaves some out. The data contain 250,000 to 400,000 clones, about 87% of them singletons. Sequenced: peripheral blood. The origin of the receptors is a woman under 40 with COVID-19, enrolled during active disease. CDR3s include the opening cysteine and the closing phenylalanine or tryptophan. D genes are given only for firm matches. The listing skips clone size in some rows; elsewhere it reads once, few, many or a size class.

j_gene	v_gene	d_gene	abundance	CDR3aa	CDR3nt
TRBJ2-5	TRBV18	-	-	CASSPPEGGKGRTQYF	TGTGCCAGCTCACCACCCGAAGGGGGAAAGGGAAGGACCCAGTACTTC
TRBJ1-1	TRBV7-9	-	-	CASSLTIVNTEAFF	TGTGCCAGCAGCTTGACAATCGTGAACACTGAAGCTTTCTTT
TRBJ1-1	TRBV16	-	-	CASSQSPSEGFYTEAFF	TGTGCCAGCAGCCAAAGCCCATCGGAGGGGTTCTACACTGAAGCTTTCTTT
TRBJ2-3	TRBV3-1/TRBV3-2	TRBD2	-	CASGRGGADTQYF	TGTGCCAGCGGCCGGGGAGGGGCAGATACGCAGTATTTT
TRBJ1-5	TRBV18	-	-	CASSPPGANNQPQHF	TGTGCCAGCTCCCCACCGGGAGCTAATAATCAGCCCCAGCATTTT
TRBJ1-1	TRBV12-3/TRBV12-4	-	once	CASSFNLNTEAFF	TGTGCCAGCAGTTTTAATTTGAACACTGAAGCTTTCTTT
TRBJ2-7	TRBV4-1	TRBD2	-	CASSQRLAGTYEQYF	TGCGCCAGCAGCCAAAGGCTAGCGGGGACCTACGAGCAGTACTTC
TRBJ1-3	TRBV19	TRBD1	-	CASSPGTGSGTIYF	TGTGCCAGTAGTCCCGGGACAGGGAGTGGCACCATATATTTT
TRBJ1-2	TRBV2	TRBD1	-	CASSDWTGLSGYTF	TGTGCCAGCAGTGACTGGACAGGATTAAGTGGCTACACCTTC
TRBJ2-3	TRBV2	TRBD2	-	CASSTGTSVTDTQYF	TGTGCCAGCAGTACCGGGACTAGCGTAACAGATACGCAGTATTTT
TRBJ2-1	TRBV3-1/TRBV3-2	TRBD2	once	CASSLNSGGDGNEQFF	TGTGCCAGCAGCCTTAATAGCGGGGGGGATGGAAATGAGCAGTTCTTC
TRBJ1-1	TRBV24-1	-	-	CATSDGDTEAFF	TGTGCCACCAGTGATGGAGACACTGAAGCTTTCTTT
TRBJ1-5	TRBV2	-	-	CASSEQGRQPQHF	TGTGCCAGCAGTGAACAGGGCCGCCAGCCCCAGCATTTT
TRBJ1-5	TRBV6-2/TRBV6-3	-	-	CASSYYAGVDQPQHF	TGTGCCAGCAGTTATTACGCAGGGGTGGATCAGCCCCAGCATTTT
TRBJ2-3	TRBV5-1	-	-	CASSPRGAGGTDTQYF	TGCGCCAGCAGCCCTCGGGGGGCCGGAGGCACAGATACGCAGTATTTT
TRBJ2-2	TRBV4-2	TRBD2	-	CASSLGLAGEDTGELFF	TGTGCCAGCAGCCTCGGACTAGCGGGGGAGGACACCGGGGAGCTGTTTTTT
TRBJ2-3	TRBV19	TRBD1	few	CASSPTGGTDTQYF	TGTGCCAGTAGTCCCACAGGGGGTACAGATACGCAGTATTTT
TRBJ1-4	TRBV5-1	TRBD1	once	CASSLGQVATNEKLFF	TGCGCCAGCAGCCTAGGACAGGTTGCAACTAATGAAAAACTGTTTTTT
TRBJ1-6	TRBV5-4	-	-	CASSSGGNNSPLHF	TGTGCCAGCAGCTCGGGGGGGAATAATTCACCCCTCCACTTT
TRBJ1-4	TRBV29-1	TRBD1	-	CSVAGTGDEKLFF	TGCAGCGTTGCCGGGACAGGGGACGAAAAACTGTTTTTT
TRBJ1-5	TRBV30	-	-	CAWSVEGVQPQHF	TGTGCCTGGAGTGTAGAAGGGGTTCAGCCCCAGCATTTT
TRBJ1-1	TRBV4-2	-	-	CASSQEGAANTEAFF	TGTGCCAGCAGCCAAGAGGGGGCGGCGAACACTGAAGCTTTCTTT
TRBJ2-7	TRBV6-1	TRBD2	-	CASSEGSGGSYEQYF	TGTGCCAGCAGTGAGGGTAGCGGGGGCTCCTACGAGCAGTACTTC
TRBJ1-2	TRBV4-1	TRBD1	-	CASSPQTGEYVYGYTF	TGCGCCAGCAGCCCCCAGACAGGGGAGTATGTCTATGGCTACACCTTC
TRBJ2-7	TRBV4-3	TRBD1	-	CASSQEWTGPSYEQYF	TGCGCCAGCAGCCAAGAATGGACAGGGCCCTCCTACGAGCAGTACTTC
TRBJ2-1	TRBV3-1/TRBV3-2	-	-	CASSQELAWDEQFF	TGTGCCAGCAGCCAAGAGTTAGCGTGGGATGAGCAGTTCTTC
TRBJ1-5	TRBV19	TRBD1	once	CASSWDRTPSNQPQHF	TGTGCCAGTTCATGGGACAGAACTCCTAGCAATCAGCCCCAGCATTTT
TRBJ2-3	TRBV4-3	-	once	CASSQDKATGFGGTQYF	TGCGCCAGCAGCCAAGATAAGGCGACAGGGTTCGGGGGTACGCAGTATTTT
TRBJ2-7	TRBV3-1/TRBV3-2	-	few	CASSRDIGFEQYF	TGTGCCAGCAGCCGGGACATTGGTTTCGAGCAGTACTTC
TRBJ1-6	TRBV6-5	-	-	CASSGSGQSPLHF	TGTGCCAGCAGCGGGTCAGGGCAATCACCCCTCCACTTT
TRBJ1-6	TRBV6-5	-	-	CASSRQVSPLHF	TGTGCCAGCAGTCGACAGGTTTCACCCCTCCACTTT
TRBJ2-6	TRBV29-1	-	-	CSAQASSGANVLTF	TGCAGCGCCCAGGCGTCCTCTGGGGCCAACGTCCTGACTTTC